Listed below are T cell receptor beta chains from one sample, sequenced in a study of response to subunit inactivated influenza vaccine. TCRdb fed the RT-PCR reads into MiXCR, producing one record per CDR3 protein. The sample has 180,000 or so distinct CDR3 sequences, approximately 12% seen once; the top ten hold about 29%. In addition, the sample was reused for a study of T cells expressing NK-cell markers.

This specimen consisted of CD8+ T cells sorted from PBMCs, obtained 11 to 12 days after vaccination. The receptors derive from a man aged 50 to 60 who received an inactivated influenza vaccine. CDR3s include the opening cysteine and the closing phenylalanine or tryptophan. The D gene is left open where the match is weak. Clone size is stated in some rows and not others, as once, few, many or a class when expanded.

d_call j_call cdr3_length v_call clone_size cdr3_nt cdr3_aa
. TRBJ2-3 17 TRBV7-6 many TGTGCCAGCAGCCACGACTCCGGGACGTCGAGCACAGATACGCAGTATTTT CASSHDSGTSSTDTQYF
TRBD2 TRBJ2-1 17 TRBV7-9 few TGTGCCAGCAGCCTAGCGGGGGCTAGCGGCTCCTACAATGAGCAGTTCTTC CASSLAGASGSYNEQFF
. TRBJ2-1 15 TRBV7-2 . TGTGCCAGCAGCTTTCTTCGATCAGCTTACAATGAGCAGTTCTTC CASSFLRSAYNEQFF
. TRBJ2-1 12 TRBV24-1 many TGTGCCACCAGTGAAAGGGGGGCTGAGCAGTTCTTC CATSERGAEQFF
. TRBJ1-2 15 TRBV20-1 few TGCAGTGCTAGACTCTGGACTGGACGCGCCTATGGCTACACCTTC CSARLWTGRAYGYTF
. TRBJ2-7 14 TRBV12-3/TRBV12-4 few TGTGCCAGCAGCTCAGCACGGACCCACTACGAGCAGTACTTC CASSSARTHYEQYF
. TRBJ2-3 14 TRBV29-1 . TGCAGCGCCGATTCGGGACCCAGCACAGATACGCAGTATTTT CSADSGPSTDTQYF
. TRBJ2-2 15 TRBV18 few TGTGCCAGCTCACCAAGTCCACGTAACACCGGGGAGCTGTTTTTT CASSPSPRNTGELFF
. TRBJ2-1 15 TRBV29-1 few TGCAGCGTTGGTTCCGGGAGCCCTACCTACAATGAGCAGTTCTTC CSVGSGSPTYNEQFF
TRBD2 TRBJ2-1 13 TRBV30 . TGTGCCTGGAGTGTGGGGGGGACGAATGAGCAGTTCTTC CAWSVGGTNEQFF
. TRBJ2-3 16 TRBV15 few TGTGCCACCAGCAGAGAGAGGCGAGTAGCGACAGATACGCAGTATTTT CATSRERRVATDTQYF
. TRBJ1-2 15 TRBV7-9 many TGTGCCAGCAGATATGGAGGGGGGTCCGGATATGGCTACACCTTC CASRYGGGSGYGYTF
. TRBJ2-5 15 TRBV6-1 . TGTGCCAGCAGTGAAACGGCCGGGTACCAAGAGACCCAGTACTTC CASSETAGYQETQYF
TRBD1 TRBJ2-7 15 TRBV6-2/TRBV6-3 many TGTGCCAGCAGTTACGTTTGGACAGGGTTCAACGAGCAGTACTTC CASSYVWTGFNEQYF
TRBD2 TRBJ2-1 16 TRBV12-3/TRBV12-4 many TGTGCCAGCAGTTCACTAGCGGAGGCCTCCTACAATGAGCAGTTCTTC CASSSLAEASYNEQFF
. TRBJ2-1 14 TRBV24-1 . TGTGCCACCAGTGACCCCGGGACCTACAATGAGCAGTTCTTC CATSDPGTYNEQFF
. TRBJ2-3 9 TRBV19 medium-sized TGTGCTAGCGGCGATACGCAGTATTTT CASGDTQYF
TRBD1 TRBJ2-4 15 TRBV13 . TGTGCCAGCAGCTTTCAGGGGGCAGGCCAAAACATTCAGTACTTC CASSFQGAGQNIQYF
. TRBJ2-6 17 TRBV5-7 few TGTGCCAGCAGCTTGACAATGCCCCTCTCTGGGGCCAACGTCCTGACTTTC CASSLTMPLSGANVLTF
. TRBJ2-7 13 TRBV18 few TGTGCCAGCTCACCATGGGACTCCTACGAGCAGTACTTC CASSPWDSYEQYF